The rows below give T cell receptor beta chains drawn from one sample of a study of cytomegalovirus exposure and HLA in healthy donors. Libraries were prepared by immunoSEQ multiplex PCR; TCRdb keeps only in-frame clonotypes and omits some of them. There are roughly 100,000 clones in the sample; about 77% occur only once, and 4.5% to 5% lies in the top ten. Sequenced input: PBMCs. These receptors were collected from a woman in her 40s in good health and CMV-seronegative. Both conserved end residues are part of each CDR3. Each record gives: J gene, clone size, V gene, D gene, CDR3 protein, CDR3 DNA. D genes are given only for firm matches. Some rows have no size entry. The others give once, few or many, or a class for an expanded clone.

j_gene: TRBJ2-1
abundance: -
v_gene: TRBV4-3
d_gene: TRBD2
CDR3aa: CASSQVGGRSGTNEQFF
CDR3nt: TGCGCCAGCAGCCAAGTGGGAGGGAGGAGTGGGACCAATGAGCAGTTCTTC

j_gene: TRBJ1-2
abundance: -
v_gene: TRBV5-1
d_gene: -
CDR3aa: CASALTSRDYGYTF
CDR3nt: TGCGCCAGCGCCCTAACAAGCAGGGACTATGGCTACACCTTC

j_gene: TRBJ2-1
abundance: -
v_gene: TRBV18
d_gene: -
CDR3aa: CASSFDRLYNEQFF
CDR3nt: TGTGCCAGCTCCTTCGACAGGTTATACAATGAGCAGTTCTTC

j_gene: TRBJ2-7
abundance: -
v_gene: TRBV6-5
d_gene: TRBD1
CDR3aa: CASSKPGQVSEQYF
CDR3nt: TGTGCCAGCAGTAAGCCGGGACAGGTGTCCGAGCAGTACTTC

j_gene: TRBJ1-1
abundance: few
v_gene: TRBV5-1
d_gene: -
CDR3aa: CASSPTGYPEAFF
CDR3nt: TGCGCCAGCAGCCCAACAGGGTACCCTGAAGCTTTCTTT

j_gene: TRBJ2-7
abundance: -
v_gene: TRBV30
d_gene: TRBD1
CDR3aa: CAWSGFSGQGTYEQYF
CDR3nt: TGTGCCTGGAGTGGCTTCTCGGGACAGGGAACCTACGAGCAGTACTTC

j_gene: TRBJ2-3
abundance: -
v_gene: TRBV6-5
d_gene: -
CDR3aa: CASSYSRDSYTDTQYF
CDR3nt: TGTGCCAGCAGTTATTCACGGGACTCTTACACAGATACGCAGTATTTT

j_gene: TRBJ2-3
abundance: -
v_gene: TRBV5-6
d_gene: TRBD2
CDR3aa: CASSLTGLAGGHTQYF
CDR3nt: TGTGCCAGCAGCCTTACGGGACTAGCGGGGGGCCATACGCAGTATTTT

j_gene: TRBJ1-5
abundance: -
v_gene: TRBV27
d_gene: TRBD1
CDR3aa: CASSLSGGNSQPQHF
CDR3nt: TGTGCCAGCAGTTTGTCAGGGGGTAATAGTCAGCCCCAGCATTTT

j_gene: TRBJ2-5
abundance: -
v_gene: TRBV2
d_gene: TRBD1
CDR3aa: CASSLQGQGAETQYF
CDR3nt: TGTGCCAGCAGTCTCCAAGGACAGGGAGCAGAGACCCAGTACTTC

j_gene: TRBJ2-2
abundance: -
v_gene: TRBV10-1
d_gene: TRBD1
CDR3aa: CASRDPNRQGNTGELFF
CDR3nt: TGCGCCAGCAGAGACCCGAACAGACAGGGTAACACCGGGGAGCTGTTTTTT

j_gene: TRBJ1-2
abundance: -
v_gene: TRBV29-1
d_gene: -
CDR3aa: CSVLLDGWYTF
CDR3nt: TGCAGCGTCCTCTTAGATGGTTGGTACACCTTC

j_gene: TRBJ1-3
abundance: -
v_gene: TRBV5-6
d_gene: -
CDR3aa: CASSPSGTQGNTIYF
CDR3nt: TGTGCCAGCAGCCCGTCCGGGACACAAGGAAACACCATATATTTT

j_gene: TRBJ1-1
abundance: -
v_gene: TRBV30
d_gene: -
CDR3aa: CAWSGRQAPNTEAFF
CDR3nt: TGTGCCTGGAGTGGCAGACAGGCGCCGAACACTGAAGCTTTCTTT

j_gene: TRBJ1-2
abundance: -
v_gene: TRBV4-2
d_gene: -
CDR3aa: CASSQVKGGYGYTF
CDR3nt: TGTGCCAGCAGCCAAGTTAAAGGGGGCTATGGCTACACCTTC

j_gene: TRBJ1-1
abundance: -
v_gene: TRBV20-1
d_gene: -
CDR3aa: CSARPGSEAFF
CDR3nt: TGCAGTGCTAGACCGGGTAGTGAAGCTTTCTTT

j_gene: TRBJ2-5
abundance: -
v_gene: TRBV7-3
d_gene: -
CDR3aa: CASSLTPQGETQYF
CDR3nt: TGTGCCAGCAGCTTAACGCCCCAGGGTGAGACCCAGTACTTC

j_gene: TRBJ1-4
abundance: -
v_gene: TRBV4-1
d_gene: -
CDR3aa: CASSQIGGTNEKLFF
CDR3nt: TGCGCCAGCAGCCAGATCGGTGGAACTAATGAAAAACTGTTTTTT

j_gene: TRBJ1-1
abundance: -
v_gene: TRBV9
d_gene: TRBD1
CDR3aa: CASSVETGADTEAFF
CDR3nt: TGTGCCAGCAGCGTAGAAACAGGGGCAGACACTGAAGCTTTCTTT

j_gene: TRBJ2-4
abundance: -
v_gene: TRBV2
d_gene: -
CDR3aa: CASRSRTIAKNIQYF
CDR3nt: TGTGCCAGCAGGTCGAGGACAATAGCCAAAAACATTCAGTACTTC

j_gene: TRBJ2-7
abundance: few
v_gene: TRBV2
d_gene: -
CDR3aa: CASRFTANEQYF
CDR3nt: TGTGCCAGCAGATTTACAGCAAACGAGCAGTACTTC

j_gene: TRBJ2-1
abundance: -
v_gene: TRBV5-1
d_gene: TRBD2
CDR3aa: CASSFGGGASNEQFF
CDR3nt: TGCGCCAGCAGCTTTGGCGGGGGGGCCTCAAATGAGCAGTTCTTC

j_gene: TRBJ1-1
abundance: -
v_gene: TRBV13
d_gene: -
CDR3aa: CASSLDRLNTEAFF
CDR3nt: TGTGCCAGCAGCCTGGACCGACTAAACACTGAAGCTTTCTTT

j_gene: TRBJ2-7
abundance: -
v_gene: TRBV9
d_gene: -
CDR3aa: CASSVAPSTYEQYF
CDR3nt: TGTGCCAGCAGCGTAGCCCCGTCTACCTACGAGCAGTACTTC